The 20 T cell receptor beta chains given below trace back to one sample, sequenced in a study of blood T cells in healthy people across ages. Combining a sample-barcoded 5' primer with a J-beta primer mix, a second PCR ran for roughly 7 to 11 cycles. TCRdb redid the calling of the 5' RACE reads with MiXCR, one entry per CDR3 protein. Of 650,000 to 1,000,000 distinct CDR3 sequences listed, about 42% were seen once; the top ten hold 15% to 20%. Material for sequencing was blood. These receptor sequences come from a man at least 80 years old in good health.

This sequence joins TRBV29-1 and TRBJ2-7; D might be TRBD2 (5 bases). V was shortened by 4 bases and J by 5 bases, with 18 bases between the two germline ends. The germline V gene encodes CDR1 SQVTM and CDR2 ANQGSEA. CDR3 size: 14 residues. The CDR3 sequence: CSVGDGILTHEQYF. As DNA, the CDR3 is TGCAGCGTTGGCGACGGGATCCTGACCCACGAGCAGTACTTC.

This clonotype was observed a handful of times. This rearrangement joins TRBV11-3 to TRBJ2-7; the D gene is possibly TRBD2 (7 bases). CDR1 and CDR2 (germline): SGHNT, YENEEA. The CDR3 is 14 amino acids. Trimming removed 5 bases at V and 3 bases at J, with 14 bases between. CDR3 DNA sequence: TGTGCCAGCAGCCCCGCGGGGGCCCTCTACGAGCAGTACTTC. Amino acid sequence: CASSPAGALYEQYF.

The genes are TRBV4-3 and TRBJ2-5; D is unclear. The CDR3 totals 14 residues. Germline CDR1 reads LGHNA; CDR2 reads YSLEER. Deletions cut 0 bases from V and 11 bases from J, with 16 bases between. The CDR3 spells CASSQDSSPQEQYF. The DNA of the CDR3 is TGCGCCAGCAGCCAAGATTCGAGTCCTCAAGAGCAGTACTTC.

This clonotype turned up a few times. J is TRBJ2-2 and V is TRBV7-2; no reliable D call. CDR1 is SGHTA, CDR2 FQGNSA, per germline. The CDR3 spans 13 residues. V lost 3 bases, J lost 3 bases, and 5 bases lay in between. Here the CDR3 reads CASSLKDTGELFF. DNA for the CDR3: TGTGCCAGCAGCTTGAAAGACACCGGGGAGCTGTTTTTT.

Details on this clonotype: A read error may be the cause here, since a much bigger clone is one base away. V is TRBV5-1 and J is TRBJ2-7; D is uncertain. The CDR3 covers 15 residues. Per the germline V gene, CDR1 is SGHRS and CDR2 is YFSETQ. In nucleotides, the CDR3 is TGCACCAGCAGCTTGGGTCCAGTCGACTCCTACGAGCAGTACTTC. Translated, it gives CTSSLGPVDSYEQYF.

This clonotype came up once. This sequence joins TRBV30 and TRBJ2-5, with D possibly matching TRBD2 (5 bases). This CDR3 comprises 11 residues. The V gene's germline CDR1 is GTSNPN and CDR2 SVGIG (reference sequence). Trimming took 2 bases from V and 9 from J, leaving 10 bases between them. CDR3: CAWSISGAQYF. CDR3 nucleotide sequence: TGTGCCTGGAGTATCTCCGGGGCCCAGTACTTC.

The genes are TRBV2 and TRBJ2-1; 11 bases line up with TRBD2. This CDR3 comprises 15 residues. The V gene's germline CDR1 is SNHLY and CDR2 FYNNEI. The junction had 12 bases not matched to a gene; V was cut back by 10 bases and J by 7 bases. DNA of the CDR3: TGTGCCATCCCGATAACTAGCGGGGGCAAAAATGAGCAGTTCTTC. This encodes CAIPITSGGKNEQFF.

The DNA of the CDR3 is TGCAGTGCCCTTTCCCTCGGGGTTTCCTACGAGCAGTTCTTC. This codes for CSALSLGVSYEQFF. This rearrangement joins TRBV20-1 to TRBJ2-1; D is perhaps TRBD2 (5 bases). This CDR3 comprises 14 residues. Germline CDR1 DFQATT, CDR2 SNEGSKA (reference sequence). Deletions cut 6 bases from V and 10 bases from J, with 22 bases between.

This clonotype appeared a few times. The chain uses TRBV29-1 and TRBJ1-5; D gene ambiguous. Between the trimmed V and J ends, which lost 4 bases and 4 bases, there was a span of 8 bases. This CDR3 has 12 residues. CDR1 is SQVTM, CDR2 ANQGSEA, per germline. The DNA of the CDR3 is TGCAGCGTTGCTTCAGTAAATCAGCCCCAGCATTTT. Protein: CSVASVNQPQHF.

There are a few counts of this clonotype. V is TRBV2 and J is TRBJ2-4; D uncertain. The tail of the sequence fits TRBJ2-7 better, so the J call may be wrong. The CDR3 runs to 14 residues. Germline CDR1 reads SNHLY; CDR2 reads FYNNEI. CDR3 sequence reads: CASSDGSGYYEQYF. In DNA, the CDR3 is TGTGCCAGCAGTGACGGCAGTGGTTACTACGAGCAGTACTTC.

Worth noting for this clonotype: This CDR3 is missing its conserved last phenylalanine or tryptophan, likely due to a read error. This chain uses TRBV7-2 with TRBJ2-1, with D unclear. V lost 2 bases and J 9 bases, leaving 14 bases between the germline ends. Germline CDR1 SGHTA, CDR2 FQGNSA. The CDR3 length is 14 residues. The CDR3 protein is CASSLKAPVTEQFL. The DNA of the CDR3 is TGTGCCAGCAGCTTAAAGGCCCCAGTTACTGAGCAGTTCTTA.

The V and J genes are TRBV10-3 and TRBJ2-7; D is unresolved. The CDR3 spans 15 residues. Trimming removed 5 bases at V and 0 bases at J, with 14 bases between. CDR1 and CDR2 from the germline V gene are ENHRY and SYGVKD. CDR3 region: CAISSKGPSSYEQYF. CDR3 sequence (DNA): TGTGCCATCAGTTCGAAGGGCCCAAGCTCCTACGAGCAGTACTTC.

This clonotype has a handful of counts. The rearrangement joins TRBV5-1 to TRBJ2-1; no clear D gene. This CDR3 comprises 15 residues. From germline, CDR1 is SGHRS and CDR2 YFSETQ. Trimming took off 0 bases at V and 5 bases at J, with 12 bases between the two ends. The CDR3 here is CASSLDRPPDNEQFF. CDR3 in DNA: TGCGCCAGCAGCTTGGACCGACCACCTGACAATGAGCAGTTCTTC.

This clonotype was seen repeatedly, ten times or more. One base away lies a much larger clone, so this may be a sequencing read error. V is TRBV28 and J is TRBJ2-5; 8 nucleotides agree with TRBD1. There are 14 residues in the CDR3. CDR1 is MDHEN and CDR2 is SYDVKM in the germline V gene. The V gene end was trimmed by 5 bases and the J gene end by 3 bases; junction bases not matched to a gene: 5. The CDR3 DNA is TGTGCCAGCAGTGCCCTGACAGGGGAAGAGACCCAGTACTTC. It codes for CASSALTGEETQYF.

V is TRBV28 and J is TRBJ2-5; no definite D call. Germline CDR1 and CDR2: MDHEN and SYDVKM. Trimming shortened V by 6 bases and J by 5 bases, and 10 bases separated the two germline ends. The CDR3 covers 12 residues. This CDR3 reads CASSTPRETQYF. The CDR3 coding sequence is TGTGCCAGCAGCACCCCCAGGGAGACCCAGTACTTC.

The V call is TRBV7-2, the J call TRBJ2-3; either TRBD1 or TRBD2 may fit D (5 bases each). V lost 5 bases to trimming and J lost 5 bases, with 14 bases between them. This CDR3 region has 14 residues. Germline assignment: CDR1 SGHTA and CDR2 FQGNSA. The CDR3 region has the DNA TGTGCCAGCAGCGCCTTGGGACGGAGAGATACGCAGTATTTT. It yields the protein CASSALGRRDTQYF.

J is TRBJ1-1 and V is TRBV2; a possible D gene is TRBD1 (6 bases). Germline CDR1 SNHLY, CDR2 FYNNEI. Trimming stripped 8 bases from V and 2 bases from J, with 15 bases between. This CDR3 is built from 14 residues. CDR3 protein: CASGLQGINTEAFF. The DNA of the CDR3 is TGTGCCAGCGGACTACAGGGCATTAACACTGAAGCTTTCTTT.

This chain links TRBV29-1 with TRBJ2-1; tentatively, D is TRBD1 (5 bases). V was trimmed by 1 base and J by 10 bases, leaving 11 bases between them. From germline, CDR1 is SQVTM and CDR2 ANQGSEA. The CDR3 has 12 residues. CDR3 region: CSVEVRRQEQFF. The CDR3 coding sequence is TGCAGCGTTGAAGTGAGGCGACAGGAGCAGTTCTTC.

This clonotype was detected a few times. The CDR3 nucleotides read TGTGCCAGCAGTCTAGTGGGGGGAGGGTACACTGAAGCTTTCTTT. It specifies CASSLVGGGYTEAFF. The chain carries TRBV12-3 or TRBV12-4 and TRBJ1-1; D is perhaps TRBD1 (5 bases). This CDR3 region has 15 residues. Trimming took 5 bases from V and 3 from J, leaving 16 bases between them.

In this sample, this clonotype turned up a few times. V usage is TRBV12-3 or TRBV12-4 and J usage is TRBJ1-5; TRBD1 matches 10 bases. The CDR3 is made up of 15 amino acids. The trim removed 6 bases at V and 0 bases at J, leaving 2 bases unmatched. CDR3 sequence: CASRGTGDSNQPQHF. CDR3 DNA: TGTGCCAGCAGGGGGACAGGGGATAGCAATCAGCCCCAGCATTTT.